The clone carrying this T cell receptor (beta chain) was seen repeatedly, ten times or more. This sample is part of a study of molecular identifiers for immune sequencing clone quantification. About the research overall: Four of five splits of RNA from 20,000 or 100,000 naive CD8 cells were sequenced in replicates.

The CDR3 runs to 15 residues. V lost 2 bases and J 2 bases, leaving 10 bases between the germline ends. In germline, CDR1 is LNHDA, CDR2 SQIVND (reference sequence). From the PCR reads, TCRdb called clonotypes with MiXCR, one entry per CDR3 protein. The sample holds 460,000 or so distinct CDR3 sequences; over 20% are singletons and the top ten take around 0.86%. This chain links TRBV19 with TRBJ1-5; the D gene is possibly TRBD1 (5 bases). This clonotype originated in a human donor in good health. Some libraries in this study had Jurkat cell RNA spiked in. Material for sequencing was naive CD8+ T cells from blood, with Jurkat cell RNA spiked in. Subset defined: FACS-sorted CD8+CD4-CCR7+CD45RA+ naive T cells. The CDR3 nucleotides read TGTGCCAGTAGTATATTTTTCAGGGGCAATCAGCCCCAGCATTTT. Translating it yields CASSIFFRGNQPQHF.